This TCR beta chain was observed in a study of PD-1 blockade in classical Hodgkin lymphoma. From germline, CDR1 is SGHVS and CDR2 FQNEAQ. The CDR3 consists of 13 residues. V was clipped by 5 bases and J by 3 bases, with 10 bases between them. All patients experienced relapse after autologous stem cell transplantation, and brentuximab vedotin exposure was variable. Sequenced by immunoSEQ multiplex PCR; TCRdb stores in-frame clones only, minus some. The table shows some 60,000 clones, with 90% occurring only once. The clonotype originates from a human donor with classical Hodgkin lymphoma. Sequencing used peripheral blood mononuclear cells (PBMCs), obtained at baseline. The V and J genes are TRBV7-8 and TRBJ2-5; D uncertain. The CDR3 loop reads CASSLRRKETQYF. Written as DNA, the CDR3 is TGTGCCAGCAGCCTTCGCAGGAAAGAGACCCAGTACTTC. The whole variable domain, filled in from reference TRBV7-8 and TRBJ2-5, reads GAGVSQSPRYKVAKRGQDVALRCDPISGHVSLFWYQQALGQGPEFLTYFQNEAQLDKSGLPSDRFFAERPEGSVSTLKIQRTQQEDSAVYLCASSLRRKETQYFGPGTRLLVL.